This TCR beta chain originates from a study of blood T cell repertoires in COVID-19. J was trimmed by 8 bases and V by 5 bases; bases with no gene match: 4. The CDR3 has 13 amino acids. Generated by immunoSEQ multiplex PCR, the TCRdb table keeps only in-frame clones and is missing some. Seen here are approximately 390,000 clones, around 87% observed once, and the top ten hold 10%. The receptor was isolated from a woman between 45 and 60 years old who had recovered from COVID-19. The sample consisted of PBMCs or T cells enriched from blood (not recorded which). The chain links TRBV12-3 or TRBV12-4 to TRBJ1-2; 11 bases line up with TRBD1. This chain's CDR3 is CASSPGTGGGYTF. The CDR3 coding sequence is TGTGCCAGCAGTCCCGGGACAGGGGGAGGCTACACCTTC.